These 21 T cell receptor beta chains were all obtained from the same sample, sequenced in a study of T-cell memory formation after mild COVID-19. In TCRdb, the 5' RACE reads were re-called with MiXCR into one record per CDR3 protein. Here the sample spans around 400,000 distinct CDR3 sequences, 20% to 25% being singletons. Source material: PBMCs or a T cell subset sorted from them (not recorded which). Source of these receptors: an adult woman who had mild COVID-19 (a few samples of this study predate the infection). Cell type and time point are not known.

This rearrangement joins TRBV14 to TRBJ2-4; maybe TRBD1 (7 bases). Germline V gene lookup returns CDR1 SGHDN and CDR2 FVKESK. The CDR3 totals 16 residues. V was pared by 0 bases and J by 2 bases, with 11 bases between. DNA for the CDR3: TGTGCCAGCAGCCAAGACAGGGGGACTTCCAAAAACATTCAGTACTTC. This gives the protein CASSQDRGTSKNIQYF.

The table lists this clonotype with a few counts. CDR3 region: CASSLGGTSGNNEQFF. In nucleotides, the CDR3 is TGTGCCAGTAGCCTGGGGGGGACTAGCGGGAACAATGAGCAGTTCTTC. This chain links TRBV19 with TRBJ2-1, with TRBD2 matching over 13 bases. V was clipped by 6 bases and J by 5 bases; unmatched bases: 7. In germline, CDR1 is LNHDA, CDR2 SQIVND (reference sequence). This CDR3 has 16 amino acids.

This clonotype showed up many times. The chain links TRBV24-1 to TRBJ2-3; 10 bases line up with TRBD2. The germline V gene encodes CDR1 KGHDR and CDR2 SFDVKD. J lost 5 bases, V lost 3 bases, and 4 bases had no gene match. The CDR3 consists of 15 residues. CDR3 sequence reads: CATSDERGGKDTQYF. The CDR3 region has the DNA TGTGCCACCAGTGATGAGCGGGGGGGTAAAGATACGCAGTATTTT.

The sample holds a few counts of this clonotype. This chain connects TRBV5-6 to TRBJ2-3; D gene ambiguous. Germline CDR1 reads SGHDT; CDR2 reads YYEEEE. CDR3 size: 14 residues. V was cut by 0 bases and J by 2 bases, with 7 bases left in between. The CDR3 DNA sequence: TGTGCCAGCAGCTTGGGATATTTCACAGATACGCAGTATTTT. Its translation is CASSLGYFTDTQYF. The full variable domain, its missing parts supplied by reference TRBV5-6 and TRBJ2-3, is DAGVTQSPTHLIKTRGQQVTLRCSPKSGHDTVSWYQQALGQGPQFIFQYYEEEERQRGNFPDRFSGHQFPNYSSELNVNALLLGDSALYLCASSLGYFTDTQYFGPGTRLTVL.

The genes are TRBV18 and TRBJ2-1; D perhaps matches TRBD1 (5 bases). Trimming took off 5 bases at V and 0 bases at J, with 20 bases between the two ends. Germline V lookup: CDR1 KGHSH, CDR2 LQKENI. The CDR3 is made up of 18 amino acids. The CDR3 coding sequence is TGTGCCAGCTCAATTTTATCGCAGGGTTGGAGCTCCTACAATGAGCAGTTCTTC. It encodes CASSILSQGWSSYNEQFF.

The chain recombines TRBV20-1 with TRBJ2-2; tentative D call: TRBD1 (6 bases). V lost 1 base and J 1 base, leaving 10 bases between the germline ends. Germline CDR1 is DFQATT and CDR2 is SNEGSKA (reference sequence). The CDR3 has 15 amino acids. The CDR3 sequence: CSARVQGLNTGELFF. CDR3 nucleotide sequence: TGCAGTGCTAGAGTCCAGGGGCTGAACACCGGGGAGCTGTTTTTT.

The chain carries TRBV5-1 and TRBJ2-3; 9 bases are a match to TRBD2. V was clipped by 0 bases and J by 4 bases; unmatched bases: 9. The CDR3 length is 17 residues. Germline loops: CDR1 SGHRS, CDR2 YFSETQ. As DNA, the CDR3 is TGCGCCAGCAGCTTGGTTTCGCGGGGGGGCGGCGCAGATACGCAGTATTTT. Encoded protein: CASSLVSRGGGADTQYF.

This clonotype was detected only a few times. J is TRBJ2-7 and V is TRBV19; D uncertain. V lost 0 bases, J lost 5 bases, and 8 bases lay in between. The CDR3 has 13 residues. Germline V gene lookup returns CDR1 LNHDA and CDR2 SQIVND (reference sequence). The CDR3 here is CASSIDQGNEQYF. The CDR3 DNA follows: TGTGCCAGTAGTATAGATCAAGGGAACGAGCAGTACTTC.

The CDR3 DNA reads TGTGCCAGCAGTATGCGACAGCGCTCTGGGGCCAACGTCCTGACTTTC. It specifies CASSMRQRSGANVLTF. The rearrangement uses TRBV25-1 and TRBJ2-6; perhaps TRBD1 as D (5 bases). The V end lost 5 bases, the J end lost 0 bases, and 11 bases lay between the germline ends. Germline V lookup: CDR1 MGHDK, CDR2 SYGVNS. This CDR3 is built from 16 residues.

The J gene is TRBJ2-5, the V gene TRBV6-1; D might be TRBD2 (6 bases). The germline V gene encodes CDR1 MNHNS and CDR2 SASEGT. The CDR3 totals 15 residues. Trimming removed 4 bases at V and 6 bases at J, with 18 bases between. The CDR3 DNA reads as TGTGCCAGCAGTGTCCAGGGCGGGGAAGTAAAGACCCAGTACTTC. Amino acid sequence: CASSVQGGEVKTQYF.

This chain joins TRBV6-5 and TRBJ1-3, with D maybe TRBD1 (5 bases). The CDR3 totals 12 residues. Germline V gene lookup returns CDR1 MNHEY and CDR2 SVGAGI. Trimming removed 8 bases from V and 2 bases from J, with 7 bases in between. CDR3 in amino acids: CASQGPGNTIYF. CDR3 nucleotide sequence: TGTGCCAGCCAGGGACCTGGAAACACCATATATTTT.

The chain recombines TRBV6-6 with TRBJ1-5; possibly TRBD1 for D (6 bases). Per the germline V gene, CDR1 is MNHNY and CDR2 is SVGAGI (reference sequence). The CDR3 consists of 12 residues. The ends were cut back, 0 bases at V and 14 bases at J, with 11 bases in the middle. The CDR3 DNA is TGTGCCAGCAGTTACTCCGGGGCAGGGGAGCATTTT. The encoded protein is CASSYSGAGEHF.

The chain carries TRBV5-1 and TRBJ2-7; 7 nucleotides line up with TRBD2. V trimming: 4 bases; J trimming: 4 bases; junction bases outside the gene matches: 8. The CDR3 is 14 residues long. Germline V gene data show CDR1 as SGHRS and CDR2 as YFSETQ. In DNA form, the CDR3 reads TGCGCCAGCAGCCACCGGACTAGTGGGTACGAGCAGTACTTC. This codes for CASSHRTSGYEQYF.

DNA for the CDR3: TGTGCCAGCAGCCCGCCGAGGGAGCGGACACAGATATACGCCGAGCAGTTCTTC. This sequence encodes CASSPPRERTQIYAEQFF. V is TRBV7-9 and J is TRBJ2-1; either TRBD1 or TRBD2 may fit D (5 bases each). The CDR3 is 18 amino acids. Trimming shortened V by 5 bases and J by 10 bases, and 30 bases separated the two germline ends. Germline-derived CDR1 and CDR2 are SEHNR and FQNEAQ (reference sequence).

The V gene is TRBV7-9, the J gene TRBJ2-3, with D perhaps TRBD2 (6 bases). Trimming stripped 4 bases from V and 6 bases from J, with 14 bases between. The CDR3 consists of 14 residues. Germline V gene data show CDR1 as SEHNR and CDR2 as FQNEAQ (reference sequence). As DNA, the CDR3 is TGTGCCAGCAGCTCCGCGCTAGCGCCGGATACGCAGTATTTT. It yields the protein CASSSALAPDTQYF. The variable domain in full, with the rest retrieved from reference TRBV7-9 and TRBJ2-3, is DTGVSQNPRHKITKRGQNVTFRCDPISEHNRLYWYRQTLGQGPEFLTYFQNEAQLEKSRLLSDRFSAERPKGSFSTLEIQRTEQGDSAMYLCASSSALAPDTQYFGPGTRLTVL.

In its sample, this clonotype was seen a few times. This chain joins TRBV3-1 and TRBJ1-4, with D unresolved. Germline V gene sequence: CDR1 LGHDT, CDR2 YNNKEL (reference sequence). This CDR3 is built from 15 residues. Trimming pared 0 bases from V and 5 bases from J, leaving 10 bases between. The DNA for the CDR3 is TGTGCCAGCAGCCAAGATTTGTCTACAAATGAAAAACTGTTTTTT. Its protein is CASSQDLSTNEKLFF.

The V and J genes are TRBV12-3 or TRBV12-4 and TRBJ2-2, with 7 bases that match TRBD1. Trimming cost V 7 bases and J 5 bases; bases outside gene matches: 7. The CDR3 loop spans 14 amino acids. This chain's CDR3 is CASTLGTVTGELFF. The CDR3 region has the DNA TGTGCCAGCACCCTGGGGACAGTAACCGGGGAGCTGTTTTTT.

This clonotype was counted between two and nine times. The rearrangement joins TRBV9 to TRBJ2-1; D not certain. CDR1 is SGDLS and CDR2 is YYNGEE in the germline V gene. The CDR3 consists of 15 residues. V was shortened by 0 bases and J by 5 bases, with 12 bases between the two germline ends. The CDR3 loop reads CASSVDVGRHNEQFF. The CDR3 nucleotides read TGTGCCAGCAGCGTAGATGTAGGAAGGCACAATGAGCAGTTCTTC.

The chain uses TRBV7-8 and TRBJ1-2, with 7 bases identical to TRBD1. Trimming took 5 bases from V and 7 from J; bases not matched to a gene: 4. The CDR3 loop spans 12 amino acids. Germline V gene data show CDR1 as SGHVS and CDR2 as FQNEAQ. This CDR3 reads CASSATGFGYTF. In nucleotides, the CDR3 is TGTGCCAGCAGCGCGACAGGGTTTGGCTACACCTTC. The full variable domain, its missing parts supplied by reference TRBV7-8 and TRBJ1-2, is GAGVSQSPRYKVAKRGQDVALRCDPISGHVSLFWYQQALGQGPEFLTYFQNEAQLDKSGLPSDRFFAERPEGSVSTLKIQRTQQEDSAVYLCASSATGFGYTFGSGTRLTVV.

The V and J genes are TRBV28 and TRBJ2-6; 8 bases fit TRBD1. CDR3 length: 18 amino acids. Per germline, CDR1 MDHEN and CDR2 SYDVKM. V shed 6 bases, J shed 0 bases, and the junction held 10 bases outside the gene matches. The CDR3 spells CASRPLGQANSGANVLTF. CDR3 in DNA: TGTGCCAGCAGGCCCCTGGGACAGGCTAACTCTGGGGCCAACGTCCTGACTTTC.

This chain joins TRBV6-2 or TRBV6-3 and TRBJ2-3; 9 bases match TRBD2. The CDR3 totals 16 residues. The V segment lost 5 bases and the J segment 5 bases; nucleotides outside the gene matches: 11. The germline CDR1 and CDR2 sequences are MNHEY and SVGEGT. CDR3 sequence reads: CASSQSGRTGKDTQYF. Written as DNA, the CDR3 is TGTGCCAGCAGTCAGAGCGGGAGGACGGGCAAAGATACGCAGTATTTT.